The T cell receptor (beta chain) under discussion was sequenced for a study of post-analysis software for immune sequencing data. About the study: The courses of disease that were included comprised relapsing-remitting, secondary progressive and progressive-relapsing multiple sclerosis. Study-wide points: The authors found that F measure strongly co-clustered same-batch samples. Controls had lower frequencies than patients of 4 or 5 TRBV segments, which included TRBV5-6, TRBV5-1 and TRBV20-1. Controls significantly exceeded multiple sclerosis patients in normalized Chao1 diversity.

cDNA libraries of TCR beta carried unique molecular identifiers. T cells numbering roughly 0.85 to 10 million gave rise to some 500,000 cDNA molecules. One entry per CDR3 protein, called by TCRdb with MiXCR from the PCR reads. The sample lists hundreds of thousands of distinct CDR3 sequences; 35% to 40% were seen once. Worth noting for this clonotype: Its antigen is unknown. A much more abundant neighbour one base away suggests this may be a read error.

The CDR3 spans 16 residues. Germline CDR1 and CDR2: SGHVS and FQNEAQ. The clonotype comes from a girl under 18 with multiple sclerosis. The chain is built from TRBV7-8 and TRBJ2-7, with 10 bases lining up with TRBD2. The J call may be incorrect, as the DNA end agrees better with TRBJ2-5. Specimen: blood. This chain's CDR3 is CVSSGLAGGGWETQYF. The CDR3 DNA follows: TGTGTCAGCAGCGGCTTAGCGGGAGGAGGTTGGGAGACCCAGTACTTC.